These T cell receptor beta chains were read from a single sample in a study of shared clonotypes between healthy human individuals. The data were produced by immunoSEQ multiplex PCR, yet TCRdb's version contains in-frame clones alone and is incomplete. The sample contains about 1 million clones, 60% to 80% of which appear only once. Material for sequencing was memory CD4+ T cells sorted from blood. These receptor sequences come from a man between 18 and 35 years old in good health. The conserved cysteine and the conserved F or W are not part of the CDR3 here.

V	J	CDR3
TRBV6-5	TRBJ1-1	ASTDRGVLAF
TRBV7-2	TRBJ1-5	ASSLGRGNQPQH
TRBV7-9	TRBJ2-3	ASSLKAGWADTQY
TRBV19	TRBJ1-1	ASSPWTSSNTEAF
TRBV19	TRBJ1-3	ASRTVPGTLGNTIY
TRBV28	TRBJ2-7	ASSPIGILYEQY
TRBV29-1	TRBJ2-1	SVVRGTYNEQF
TRBV7-9	TRBJ2-7	ASSLSVSYEQY
TRBV11-2	TRBJ1-3	ASSLGPPGNTIY
TRBV18	TRBJ2-5	ASSPWTQETQY
TRBV7-6	TRBJ2-5	ASSLGPGTSGSAETQY
TRBV30	TRBJ2-2	AWTSGTGYTGELF
TRBV27	TRBJ2-1	ASSLSGRLGVTGDNEQF
TRBV29-1	TRBJ1-2	SVETGANYGYT
TRBV6-1	TRBJ1-5	ASSSGQGNQPQH
TRBV7-2	TRBJ1-1	ASSSRQGGVTEAF
TRBV28	TRBJ2-1	ASSLGGGAGAYNEQF
TRBV6-5	TRBJ1-6	ASSPLGNSPLH
TRBV14	TRBJ1-2	ASSPGRNYGYT
TRBV27	TRBJ2-7	ASTRGRAEEQY
TRBV12-5	TRBJ1-4	ASGSGSSTNEKLF
TRBV28	TRBJ1-2	ASSPPGQVYGYT
TRBV7-9	TRBJ2-2	ASSPLPSQGDTGELF
TRBV9	TRBJ1-2	ASSEGTGSYGYT
TRBV19	TRBJ1-3	ASSLGTGNTIY
TRBV6-5	TRBJ1-2	ASSTTSRGGYT
TRBV7-9	TRBJ2-5	ASSFLSPQETQY
TRBV29-1	TRBJ1-1	SVGQAHTEAF
TRBV12-5	TRBJ2-3	ASGRRPIDSDTQY
TRBV10-1	TRBJ2-3	ASSIYTGLEFTDTQY
TRBV12-5	TRBJ2-4	ASGFGSVNIQY
TRBV16	TRBJ2-7	ASSQWLLSYEQY
TRBV6-1	TRBJ2-1	ASSPTSGSYNEQF
TRBV6-1	TRBJ1-2	ASSKKSGQDYGYT
TRBV7-6	TRBJ2-7	ASSLEGDRAYEQY
TRBV6-4	TRBJ2-3	ASSEQGEADTQY
TRBV10-2	TRBJ2-7	ATMGDIRLSYEQY
TRBV10-1	TRBJ2-1	ASSERRQGAGEQF
TRBV9	TRBJ2-5	ASSLAGVTPKETQY
TRBV27	TRBJ2-2	ASSLRVGELF
TRBV27	TRBJ2-7	ASSSGTGYYEQY
TRBV14	TRBJ1-2	ASGNYGYT
TRBV11-2	TRBJ1-1	ASSLGQGNTEAF
TRBV6-1	TRBJ2-3	ASSEALAGRSTDTQY